The sequence of this TCR beta chain was determined in a study of blood T cell repertoires in COVID-19. V was pared by 0 bases and J by 2 bases, with 1 base of the junction left unmatched. This CDR3 is built from 15 residues. The germline V gene encodes CDR1 MNHEY and CDR2 SMNVEV (reference sequence). Here immunoSEQ multiplex PCR was the method, and the copy in TCRdb shows in-frame clones only, minus some. The repertoire holds tens of thousands of clones, with 80% to 90% as singletons. The rearrangement links TRBV27 to TRBJ1-5, with TRBD1 identical over 7 bases. This TCR was sampled from a woman aged 55-70 years with COVID-19, enrolled during active disease. Material: peripheral blood. The CDR3 is CASSLSGGRNQPQHF. CDR3 bases: TGTGCCAGCAGTTTATCAGGGGGCCGCAATCAGCCCCAGCATTTT.